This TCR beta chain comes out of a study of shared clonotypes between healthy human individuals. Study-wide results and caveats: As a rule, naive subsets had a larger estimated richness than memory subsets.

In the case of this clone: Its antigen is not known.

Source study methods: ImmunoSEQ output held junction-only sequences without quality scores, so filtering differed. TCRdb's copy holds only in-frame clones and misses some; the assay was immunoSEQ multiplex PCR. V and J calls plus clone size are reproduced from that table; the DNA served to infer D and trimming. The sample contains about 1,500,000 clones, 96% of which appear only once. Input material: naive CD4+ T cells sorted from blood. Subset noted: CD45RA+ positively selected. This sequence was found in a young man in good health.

The CDR3 DNA follows: TGCAGTGCCCTCGTCGGCTACGAGCAGTACTTC. Encoded protein: CSALVGYEQYF. V usage is TRBV20-1 and J usage is TRBJ2-7; no reliable D call. In germline, CDR1 is DFQATT, CDR2 SNEGSKA (reference sequence). The CDR3 consists of 11 residues. Between the trimmed V and J ends, which lost 6 bases and 3 bases, there was a span of 9 bases.